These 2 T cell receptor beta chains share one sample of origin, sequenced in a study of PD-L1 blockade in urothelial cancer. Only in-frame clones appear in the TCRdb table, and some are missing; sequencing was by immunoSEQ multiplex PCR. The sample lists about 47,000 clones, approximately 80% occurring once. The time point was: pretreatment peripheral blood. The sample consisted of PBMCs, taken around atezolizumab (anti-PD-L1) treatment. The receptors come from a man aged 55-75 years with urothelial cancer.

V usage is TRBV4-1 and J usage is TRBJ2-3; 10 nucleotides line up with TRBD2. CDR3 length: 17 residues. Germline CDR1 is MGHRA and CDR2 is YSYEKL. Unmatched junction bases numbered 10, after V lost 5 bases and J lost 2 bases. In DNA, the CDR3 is TGCGCCAGCAGCACTTCGCCAGCGGGGGGGATCACAGATACGCAGTATTTT. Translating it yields CASSTSPAGGITDTQYF.

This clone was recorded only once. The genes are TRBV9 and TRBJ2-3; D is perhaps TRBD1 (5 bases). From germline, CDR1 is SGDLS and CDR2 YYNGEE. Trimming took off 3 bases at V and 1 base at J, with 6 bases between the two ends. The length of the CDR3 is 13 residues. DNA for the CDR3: TGTGCCAGCAGCGCACAGGGCACAGATACGCAGTATTTT. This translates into CASSAQGTDTQYF.